Listed here are 19 T cell receptor beta chains from one sample, sequenced in a study of cytomegalovirus exposure and HLA in healthy donors. Use of 60 Vbeta and 13 Jbeta primers characterized the PCR. Sequencing used immunoSEQ multiplex PCR; TCRdb keeps in-frame clones, though not all of them. The sample shows some 140,000 clones, 65% to 80% of them seen only once. Specimen: PBMCs. The receptors come from a woman aged 40 to 50 in good health and CMV-seronegative.

CDR3 bases: TGCGCCAGCAGCTTTAAGCAGGGGGCCAGCACTGAAGCTTTCTTT. It yields the protein CASSFKQGASTEAFF. The chain uses TRBV5-1 and TRBJ1-1; 8 nucleotides match TRBD1. Unmatched junction bases numbered 7, after V lost 2 bases and J lost 4 bases. The germline gives CDR1 SGHRS, CDR2 YFSETQ. This CDR3 contains 15 residues. The full variable domain, its missing parts supplied by reference TRBV5-1 and TRBJ1-1, is KAGVTQTPRYLIKTRGQQVTLSCSPISGHRSVSWYQQTPGQGLQFLFEYFSETQRNKGNFPGRFSGRQFSNSRSEMNVSTLELGDSALYLCASSFKQGASTEAFFGQGTRLTVV.

The rearrangement joins TRBV4-1 to TRBJ2-2, with D perhaps TRBD1 (6 bases). The CDR3 is 17 residues long. V was pared by 0 bases and J by 5 bases, with 16 bases between. The germline CDR1 and CDR2 sequences are MGHRA and YSYEKL. The chain's CDR3 is CASSQDMNRALTGELFF. The CDR3 bases are TGCGCCAGCAGCCAAGATATGAACAGGGCATTGACCGGGGAGCTGTTTTTT.

The chain employs TRBV2 and TRBJ1-5; D remains unclear. V lost 10 bases to trimming and J lost 1 base, with 11 bases between them. This CDR3 contains 13 residues. Per germline, CDR1 SNHLY and CDR2 FYNNEI. The CDR3: CATSGTSNQPQHF. The DNA of the CDR3 is TGTGCCACCTCGGGTACCAGCAATCAGCCCCAGCATTTT.

In regard to this clone: One junction end disagrees with the germline gene, perhaps due to a read error. The chain joins TRBV6-6 to TRBJ2-7; 8 bases align to TRBD2. Germline CDR1 and CDR2: MNHNY and SVGAGI (reference sequence). CDR3 length: 14 residues. CDR3 nucleotides: TGTGCCGGCAGTTACTCGAGTCGGGAGGGCGGGCAGTACTTC. Its protein product is CAGSYSSREGGQYF.

In its sample, this clone was seen a few times. The chain is built from TRBV27 and TRBJ2-5; D uncertain. Trimming took off 2 bases at V and 4 bases at J, with 8 bases between the two ends. Germline lookup yields CDR1 MNHEY and CDR2 SMNVEV (reference sequence). The CDR3 is made up of 13 amino acids. Here the CDR3 reads CASSLLNGETQYF. CDR3 coding DNA: TGTGCCAGCAGTTTACTGAACGGAGAGACCCAGTACTTC.

CDR3 amino acids: CASSPEQGTDTQYF. The CDR3 DNA is TGCGCCAGCAGCCCCGAACAGGGTACAGATACGCAGTATTTT. The chain is built from TRBV5-1 and TRBJ2-3; TRBD1 might be the D (6 bases). Germline CDR1 SGHRS, CDR2 YFSETQ. The CDR3 runs 14 residues. Trimming took off 4 bases at V and 3 bases at J, with 12 bases between the two ends.

The rearrangement joins TRBV25-1 to TRBJ1-3, with D perhaps matching TRBD1 (6 bases). Trimming stripped 6 bases from V and 4 bases from J, with 13 bases between. This CDR3 comprises 14 residues. The V gene's germline CDR1 is MGHDK and CDR2 SYGVNS. DNA of the CDR3: TGTGCCAGCAGAGAGTGGGGGCTCGGAAACACCATATATTTT. The encoded protein is CASREWGLGNTIYF.

The chain joins TRBV11-3 to TRBJ2-7; 7 nucleotides agree with TRBD2. CDR3 length equals 20 residues. From germline, CDR1 is SGHNT and CDR2 YENEEA. The V gene end was trimmed by 5 bases and the J gene end by 2 bases; junction bases not matched to a gene: 24. CDR3 DNA sequence: TGTGCCAGCAGCGCCTTATGGTTTTCCGGGTCGGGAGGTATCCCCTACGAGCAGTACTTC. Translating it yields CASSALWFSGSGGIPYEQYF.

The chain has TRBV5-1 and TRBJ2-1; a possible D gene is TRBD2 (6 bases). The CDR3 totals 14 residues. V lost 5 bases, J lost 9 bases, and 18 bases lay in between. In germline, CDR1 is SGHRS, CDR2 YFSETQ. The CDR3 coding sequence is TGCGCCAGCAGAATGGGACTTCCCCTCAGTGAGCAGTTCTTC. It translates to CASRMGLPLSEQFF.

DNA of the CDR3: TGCGCCAGCAGCTTTGACCAGGGTAGCAATCAGCCCCAGCATTTT. Encoded protein: CASSFDQGSNQPQHF. V is TRBV5-1 and J is TRBJ1-5; the D gene is possibly TRBD1 (5 bases). Trimming pared 2 bases from V and 0 bases from J, leaving 9 bases between. The V gene's germline CDR1 is SGHRS and CDR2 YFSETQ. This CDR3 is built from 15 residues.

The chain couples TRBV2 to TRBJ1-5; TRBD1 matches 9 bases. V was clipped by 5 bases and J by 6 bases; unmatched bases: 11. The CDR3 totals 16 residues. CDR1 is SNHLY, CDR2 FYNNEI, per germline. The CDR3: CASSSDRGFWSQPQHF. The CDR3 DNA is TGTGCCAGCAGTTCTGACAGGGGGTTTTGGAGTCAGCCCCAGCATTTT.

The chain links TRBV19 to TRBJ1-1, with 7 bases identical to TRBD1. J was trimmed by 4 bases and V by 5 bases; bases with no gene match: 4. Germline V gene sequence: CDR1 LNHDA, CDR2 SQIVND (reference sequence). The CDR3 runs to 13 residues. As DNA, the CDR3 is TGTGCCAGTAGTGCCTCAGGGGGCACTGAAGCTTTCTTT. This codes for CASSASGGTEAFF.

In this sample, this clone turned up once. This chain joins TRBV28 and TRBJ2-1; 9 positions agree with TRBD1. The length of the CDR3 is 15 residues. Germline CDR1 is MDHEN and CDR2 is SYDVKM. After removal of 6 bases from V and 5 bases from J, the junction contained 8 bases not matched to a gene. The CDR3 coding sequence is TGTGCCAGCAGGGCTGGGACAGGGATCCACAATGAGCAGTTCTTC. Translating it yields CASRAGTGIHNEQFF.

The chain couples TRBV7-8 to TRBJ1-1; 8 bases fit TRBD1. Germline V gene lookup returns CDR1 SGHVS and CDR2 FQNEAQ. Trimming removed 0 bases from V and 0 bases from J; junction bases left unmatched: 3. This CDR3 spans 16 amino acids. The CDR3 nucleotides read TGTGCCAGCAGCTTAGCGAACAGGGGGATGAACACTGAAGCTTTCTTT. Protein: CASSLANRGMNTEAFF.

The chain joins TRBV19 to TRBJ1-6; TRBD1 might be the D (5 bases). Germline CDR1 is LNHDA and CDR2 is SQIVND (reference sequence). CDR3 size: 18 residues. Deletions cut 3 bases from V and 4 bases from J, with 19 bases between. The CDR3: CASSIPRTSMRYNSPLHF. The CDR3 DNA sequence: TGTGCCAGTAGTATCCCCCGGACATCCATGCGGTATAATTCACCCCTCCACTTT.

This chain joins TRBV7-8 and TRBJ1-2, with 7 bases aligning to TRBD1. This CDR3 is 14 amino acids long. V trimming: 5 bases; J trimming: 5 bases; junction bases outside the gene matches: 8. The germline gives CDR1 SGHVS, CDR2 FQNEAQ. Written as DNA, the CDR3 is TGTGCCAGCAGCCCCAGGGGGACCTTTTATGGCTACACCTTC. This encodes CASSPRGTFYGYTF.

The chain joins TRBV7-9 to TRBJ1-6; a possible D gene is TRBD1 (5 bases). This CDR3 has 16 residues. V gave up 5 bases and J gave up 7 bases, with 18 bases separating them. Germline V gene data show CDR1 as SEHNR and CDR2 as FQNEAQ (reference sequence). The DNA of the CDR3 is TGTGCCAGCAGCCTAAGGGCGGGACCGGGAAATTCACCCCTCCACTTT. Protein sequence: CASSLRAGPGNSPLHF.

V and J are TRBV28 and TRBJ1-2; D call uncertain. The germline CDR1 and CDR2 sequences are MDHEN and SYDVKM. The length of the CDR3 is 15 residues. Trimming removed 1 base from V and 3 bases from J, with 12 bases in between. CDR3 protein: CASSLSPGIDYGYTF. CDR3 coding DNA: TGTGCCAGCAGTTTATCACCGGGAATCGACTATGGCTACACCTTC.

This clone was recorded once. The chain uses TRBV21-1 and TRBJ2-7; the DNA was not used to check the table's D call, TRBD2. TRBV21-1 is recorded as a pseudogene. CDR3 length: 19 residues. The CDR3 is CVQPPSYAGEGEGSYEQYF. In nucleotides, the CDR3 is TGTGTACAGCCCCCCTCATACGCGGGAGAGGGGGAGGGCTCCTACGAGCAGTACTTC.